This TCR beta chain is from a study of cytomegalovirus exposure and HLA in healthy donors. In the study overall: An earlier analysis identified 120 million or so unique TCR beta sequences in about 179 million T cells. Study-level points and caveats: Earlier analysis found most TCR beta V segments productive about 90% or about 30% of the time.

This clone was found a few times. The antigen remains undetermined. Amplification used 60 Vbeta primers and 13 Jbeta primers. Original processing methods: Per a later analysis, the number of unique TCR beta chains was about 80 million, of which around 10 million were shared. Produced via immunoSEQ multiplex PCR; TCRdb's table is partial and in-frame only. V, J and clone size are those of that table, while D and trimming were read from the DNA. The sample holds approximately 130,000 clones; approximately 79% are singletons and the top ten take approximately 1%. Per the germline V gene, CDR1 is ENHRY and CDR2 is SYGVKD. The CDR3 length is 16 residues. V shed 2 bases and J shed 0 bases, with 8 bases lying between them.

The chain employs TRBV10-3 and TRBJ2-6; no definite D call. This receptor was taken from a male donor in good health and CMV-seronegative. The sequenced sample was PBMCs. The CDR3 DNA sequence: TGTGCCATCAGTGAGGAACCGGGCTCTGGGGCCAACGTCCTGACTTTC. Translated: CAISEEPGSGANVLTF.